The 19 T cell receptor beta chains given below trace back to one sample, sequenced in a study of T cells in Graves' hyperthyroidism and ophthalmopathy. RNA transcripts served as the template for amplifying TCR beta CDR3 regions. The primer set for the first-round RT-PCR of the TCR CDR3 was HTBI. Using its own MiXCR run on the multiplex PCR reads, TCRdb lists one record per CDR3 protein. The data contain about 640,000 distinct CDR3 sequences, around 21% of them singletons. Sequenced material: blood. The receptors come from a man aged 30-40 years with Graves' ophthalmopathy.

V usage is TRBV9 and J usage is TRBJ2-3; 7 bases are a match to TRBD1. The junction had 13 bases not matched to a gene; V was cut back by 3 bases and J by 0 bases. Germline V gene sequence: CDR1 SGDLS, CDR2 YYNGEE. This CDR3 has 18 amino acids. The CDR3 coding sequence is TGTGCCAGCAGCGCAGGATTAGCAGGGGGTCAAAGCACAGATACGCAGTATTTT. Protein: CASSAGLAGGQSTDTQYF.

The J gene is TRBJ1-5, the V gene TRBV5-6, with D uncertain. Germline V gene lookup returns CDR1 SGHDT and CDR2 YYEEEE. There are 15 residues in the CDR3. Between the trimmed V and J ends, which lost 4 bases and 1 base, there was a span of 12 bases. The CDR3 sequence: CASSPNLASNQPQHF. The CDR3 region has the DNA TGTGCCAGCAGCCCGAATCTTGCCAGCAATCAGCCCCAGCATTTT.

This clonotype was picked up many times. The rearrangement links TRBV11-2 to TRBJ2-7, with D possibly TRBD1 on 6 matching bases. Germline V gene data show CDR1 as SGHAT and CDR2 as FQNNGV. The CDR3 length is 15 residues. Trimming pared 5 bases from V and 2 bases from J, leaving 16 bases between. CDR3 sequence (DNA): TGTGCCAGCAGCCCTTTAACAGGGATTGCCTACGAGCAGTACTTC. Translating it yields CASSPLTGIAYEQYF.

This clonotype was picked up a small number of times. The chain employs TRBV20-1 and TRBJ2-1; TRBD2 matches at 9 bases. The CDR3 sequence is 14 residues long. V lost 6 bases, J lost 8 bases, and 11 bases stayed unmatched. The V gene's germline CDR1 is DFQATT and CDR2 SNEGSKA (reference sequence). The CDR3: CSAGPGLATDEQFF. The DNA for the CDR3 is TGCAGTGCGGGACCGGGACTAGCCACAGATGAGCAGTTCTTC.

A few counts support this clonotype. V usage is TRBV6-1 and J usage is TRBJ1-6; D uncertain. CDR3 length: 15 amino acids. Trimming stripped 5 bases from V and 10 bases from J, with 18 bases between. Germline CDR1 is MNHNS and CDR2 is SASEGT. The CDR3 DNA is TGTGCCAGCAGTCCCGGACTGCGAGGGAACTCACCCCTCCACTTT. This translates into CASSPGLRGNSPLHF.

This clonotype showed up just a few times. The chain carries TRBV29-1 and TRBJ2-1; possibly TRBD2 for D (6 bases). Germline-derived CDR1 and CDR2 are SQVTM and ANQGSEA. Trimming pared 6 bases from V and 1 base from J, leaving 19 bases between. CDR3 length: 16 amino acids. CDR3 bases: TGCAGCGTGCACGCACCGAGCGGGCGATCCTACAATGAGCAGTTCTTC. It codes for CSVHAPSGRSYNEQFF.

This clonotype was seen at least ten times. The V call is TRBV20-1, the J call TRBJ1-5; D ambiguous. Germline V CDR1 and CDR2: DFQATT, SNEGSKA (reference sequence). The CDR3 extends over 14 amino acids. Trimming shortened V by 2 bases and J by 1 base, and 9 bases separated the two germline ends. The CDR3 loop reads CSARPPGSNQPQHF. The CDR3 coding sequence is TGCAGTGCTAGACCACCGGGCAGCAATCAGCCCCAGCATTTT.

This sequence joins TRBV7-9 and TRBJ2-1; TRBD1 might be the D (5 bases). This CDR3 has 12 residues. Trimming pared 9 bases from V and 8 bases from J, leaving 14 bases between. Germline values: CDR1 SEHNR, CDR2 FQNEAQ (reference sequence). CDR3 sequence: CARGTGIDEQFF. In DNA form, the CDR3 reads TGTGCCAGGGGCACAGGTATCGATGAGCAGTTCTTC.

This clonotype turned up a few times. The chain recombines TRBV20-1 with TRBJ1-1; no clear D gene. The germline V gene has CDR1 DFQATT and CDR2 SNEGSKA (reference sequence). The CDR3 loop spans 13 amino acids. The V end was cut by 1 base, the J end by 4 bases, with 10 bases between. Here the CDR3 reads CSARVLGLTEAFF. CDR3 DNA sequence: TGCAGTGCTAGAGTTCTAGGTCTCACTGAAGCTTTCTTT.

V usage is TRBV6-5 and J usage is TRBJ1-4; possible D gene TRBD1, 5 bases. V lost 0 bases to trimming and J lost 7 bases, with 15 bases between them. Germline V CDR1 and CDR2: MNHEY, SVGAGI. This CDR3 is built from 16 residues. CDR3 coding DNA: TGTGCCAGCAGTTACTCGGGTCCACAGGTCGGTGAAAAACTGTTTTTT. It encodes CASSYSGPQVGEKLFF.

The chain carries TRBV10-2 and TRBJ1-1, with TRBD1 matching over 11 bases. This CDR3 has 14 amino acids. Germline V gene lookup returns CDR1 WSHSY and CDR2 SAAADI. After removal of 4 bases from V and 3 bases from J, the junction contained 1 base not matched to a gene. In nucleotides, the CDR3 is TGCGCCAGCAGTGGGACAGGGGGCTACACTGAAGCTTTCTTT. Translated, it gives CASSGTGGYTEAFF.

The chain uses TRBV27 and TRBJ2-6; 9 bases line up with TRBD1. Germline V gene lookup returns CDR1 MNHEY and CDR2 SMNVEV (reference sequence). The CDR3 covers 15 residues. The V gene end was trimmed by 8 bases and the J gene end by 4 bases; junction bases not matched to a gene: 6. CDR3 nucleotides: TGTGCCAGCGGATGGACAGGGGACGGGGCCAACGTCCTGACTTTC. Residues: CASGWTGDGANVLTF.

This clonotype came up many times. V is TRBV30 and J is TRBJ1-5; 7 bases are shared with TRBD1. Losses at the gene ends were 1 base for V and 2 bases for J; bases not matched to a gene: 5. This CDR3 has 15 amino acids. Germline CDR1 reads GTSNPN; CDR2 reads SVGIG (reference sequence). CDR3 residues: CAWSGGDSGNQPQHF. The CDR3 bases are TGTGCCTGGAGTGGCGGGGACAGCGGCAATCAGCCCCAGCATTTT.

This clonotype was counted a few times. The CDR3 nucleotides read TGTGCCAGCAGGCCTTACAGGGGGAACGAGACCCAGTACTTC. Its protein product is CASRPYRGNETQYF. The gene calls are TRBV27 and TRBJ2-5; TRBD1 matches at 8 bases. V shed 6 bases, J shed 5 bases, and the junction held 8 bases outside the gene matches. Germline loops: CDR1 MNHEY, CDR2 SMNVEV (reference sequence). This CDR3 has 14 residues.

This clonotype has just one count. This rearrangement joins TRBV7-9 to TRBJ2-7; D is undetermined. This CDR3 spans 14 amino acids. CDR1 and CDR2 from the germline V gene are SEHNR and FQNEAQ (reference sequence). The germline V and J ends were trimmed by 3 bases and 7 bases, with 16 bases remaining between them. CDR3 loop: CASSFPGIGTEQYF. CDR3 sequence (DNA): TGTGCCAGCAGCTTTCCCGGTATCGGCACGGAGCAGTACTTC.

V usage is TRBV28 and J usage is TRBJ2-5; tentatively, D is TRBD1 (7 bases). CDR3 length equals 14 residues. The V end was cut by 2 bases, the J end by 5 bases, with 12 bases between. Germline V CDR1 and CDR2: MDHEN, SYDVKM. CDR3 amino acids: CASSLEQGRETQYF. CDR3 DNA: TGTGCCAGCAGTTTAGAACAGGGGAGGGAGACCCAGTACTTC.

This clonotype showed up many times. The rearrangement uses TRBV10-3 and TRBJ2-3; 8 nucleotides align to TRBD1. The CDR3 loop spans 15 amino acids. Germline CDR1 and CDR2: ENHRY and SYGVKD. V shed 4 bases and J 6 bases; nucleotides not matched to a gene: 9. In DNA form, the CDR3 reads TGTGCCATCAGTGCAGTAGGACAGGGTCGGGATACGCAGTATTTT. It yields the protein CAISAVGQGRDTQYF.

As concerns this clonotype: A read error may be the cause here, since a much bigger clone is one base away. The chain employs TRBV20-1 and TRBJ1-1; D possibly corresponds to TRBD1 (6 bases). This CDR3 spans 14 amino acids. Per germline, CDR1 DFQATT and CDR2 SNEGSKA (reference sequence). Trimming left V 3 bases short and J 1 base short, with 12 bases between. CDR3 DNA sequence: TGCAGTGCTAGGATCCACAGGGCGAACACTGAAGCTTTCTTT. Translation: CSARIHRANTEAFF.

The CDR3 DNA reads as TGTGCCAGCAGCCAAGTTTATCCGAGCTCCTACAATGAGCAGTTCTTC. Protein: CASSQVYPSSYNEQFF. J is TRBJ2-1 and V is TRBV4-2; D remains unclear. This CDR3 comprises 16 residues. V was cut by 1 base and J by 0 bases, with 10 bases left in between. Germline lookup yields CDR1 LGHNA and CDR2 YNFKEQ.